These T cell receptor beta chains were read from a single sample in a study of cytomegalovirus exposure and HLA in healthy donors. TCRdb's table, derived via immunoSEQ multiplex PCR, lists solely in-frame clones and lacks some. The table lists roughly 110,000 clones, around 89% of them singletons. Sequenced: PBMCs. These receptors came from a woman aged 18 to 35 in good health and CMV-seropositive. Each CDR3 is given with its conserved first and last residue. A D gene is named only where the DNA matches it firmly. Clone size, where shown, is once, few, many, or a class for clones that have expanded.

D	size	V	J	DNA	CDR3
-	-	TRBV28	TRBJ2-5	TGTGCCAGCATCCCCGCAACGGGAGGACAGGGAGAGACCCAGTACTTC	CASIPATGGQGETQYF
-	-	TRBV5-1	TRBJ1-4	TGCGCCAGCAGCATCTCCTACGCAACTAATGAAAAACTGTTTTTT	CASSISYATNEKLFF
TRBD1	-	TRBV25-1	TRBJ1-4	TGTGCCAGCAGTGAGCCGGGACAGGGGGCGAGTAGTAGTGAAAAACTGTTTTTT	CASSEPGQGASSSEKLFF
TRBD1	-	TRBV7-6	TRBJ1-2	TGTGCCAGCAGCTTAGGAAAACAGGGGATCGGCTACACCTTC	CASSLGKQGIGYTF
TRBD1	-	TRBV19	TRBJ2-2	TGTGCCAGTAGTATAGCAGGGGGCTTCGCCGGGGAGCTGTTTTTT	CASSIAGGFAGELFF
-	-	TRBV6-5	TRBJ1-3	TGTGCCAGCAGTATGTGGGGGGGGGCTGGAAACACCATATATTTT	CASSMWGGAGNTIYF
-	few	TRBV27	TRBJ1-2	TGTGCCAGCAGTCCGTCTCTCAACTATGGCTACACCTTC	CASSPSLNYGYTF
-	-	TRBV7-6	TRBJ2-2	TGTGCCAGCAGCTTATTAGGTGGGGGGATGAACACCGGGGAGCTGTTTTTT	CASSLLGGGMNTGELFF
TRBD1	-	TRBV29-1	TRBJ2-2	TGCAGCGTTGAATGGGTGGACAGGGCCCTTAACACCGGGGAGCTGTTTTTT	CSVEWVDRALNTGELFF
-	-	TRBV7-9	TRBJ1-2	TGTGCCAGCAGCCCATCGGGACTGAGCTATGGCTACACCTTC	CASSPSGLSYGYTF
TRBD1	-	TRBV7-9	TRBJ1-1	TGTGCCAGCAGCCCTACGGGACAGGGACTCGGGTGGAAAGCTTTCTTT	CASSPTGQGLGWKAFF
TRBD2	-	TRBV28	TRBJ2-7	TGTGCCAGCAGACTAGCGGGGGTTAACGGCGAGCAGTACTTC	CASRLAGVNGEQYF
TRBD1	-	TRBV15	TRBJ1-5	TGTGCCACCAGCCCGGGACAGGGAGGCAATCAGCCCCAGCATTTT	CATSPGQGGNQPQHF
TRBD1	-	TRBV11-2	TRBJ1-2	TGTGCCAGCAGCTTTCCCGGGACAGGGGGTGGCTACACCTTC	CASSFPGTGGGYTF